A single sample is the source of the 4 T cell receptor beta chains below, sequenced in a study of human T cells and chemical hapten exposure listed by TCRdb under 2021. Library construction relied on RACE. Sequencing relied on a NextSeq 500. Starting from the raw public reads, TCRdb applied fastp trimming at Q25, assembled clones with MiXCR and retained in-frame beta chains. Each entry is one CDR3 protein sequence, shown with its most common DNA and genes. The sample data list 350,000 to 450,000 distinct CDR3 sequences, and about 5.1% of these were observed just once. Just over 2.5% of the sample rests with the top ten. The time point tag for this specimen amounts to: pre-sensitization, week 0. The sample's treatment or condition, from its label and the paper: therapeutic diphenylcyclopropenone sensitization with weekly scalp DPC. The sequencing here drew on whole blood, taken in connection with sensitization to the hapten diphenylcyclopropenone (DPC). The source of these receptors is a woman aged 50 to 60 with alopecia areata. Some clones in this sample may be carry-over from other donors' samples.

This clonotype showed up many times. The CDR3 DNA is TGTGCCAGCAGCGTGGTGGGTAGCGGCAGTACACGTCCTAGCACAGATACGCAGTATTTT. This encodes CASSVVGSGSTRPSTDTQYF. The chain couples TRBV9 to TRBJ2-3; TRBD2 is a possible D gene (6 bases). Trimming took 2 bases from V and 0 from J, leaving 25 bases between them. Germline assignment: CDR1 SGDLS and CDR2 YYNGEE. This CDR3 region has 20 residues.

There are many counts of this clonotype. The CDR3 spells CASSLDGGSLPYEQYF. Here the CDR3 DNA reads TGCGCCAGCAGCTTGGATGGCGGGAGCCTTCCCTACGAGCAGTACTTC. The chain combines TRBV5-1 with TRBJ2-7, with 7 bases fitting TRBD2. The CDR3 is made up of 16 amino acids. Losses at the gene ends were 0 bases for V and 2 bases for J; bases not matched to a gene: 8. Germline V lookup: CDR1 SGHRS, CDR2 YFSETQ. The complete variable domain, with remaining parts taken from reference TRBV5-1 and TRBJ2-7, reads KAGVTQTPRYLIKTRGQQVTLSCSPISGHRSVSWYQQTPGQGLQFLFEYFSETQRNKGNFPGRFSGRQFSNSRSEMNVSTLELGDSALYLCASSLDGGSLPYEQYFGPGTRLTVT.

This clonotype showed up many times. V usage is TRBV27 and J usage is TRBJ2-3; no firm D call. The CDR3 spans 18 residues. Germline V gene lookup returns CDR1 MNHEY and CDR2 SMNVEV (reference sequence). V lost 3 bases to trimming and J lost 1 base, with 20 bases between them. The CDR3 sequence: CASSFMGSHTTRTDTQYF. CDR3 in DNA: TGTGCCAGCAGTTTTATGGGATCTCATACAACCCGCACAGATACGCAGTATTTT.

CDR3 sequence: CASSIAGTGAGNTIYF. CDR3 sequence (DNA): TGTGCCAGCAGCATCGCCGGGACAGGGGCTGGAAACACCATATATTTT. The rearrangement uses TRBV21-1 and TRBJ1-3; TRBD1 reflects the table's D call only, with no check against the DNA. TRBV21-1 is reported as a pseudogene. This CDR3 comprises 16 residues.